The rows below give T cell receptor beta chains drawn from one sample of a study of blood T cell repertoires in COVID-19. Repertoires were generated with immunoSEQ multiplex PCR, while TCRdb's copy carries only in-frame clones and drops some. The sample records approximately 300,000 clones, about 85% being singletons. The sequenced sample was PBMCs or T cells enriched from blood (not recorded which). All receptors derive from a woman in her 30s who had recovered from COVID-19. The CDR3 runs from the conserved cysteine through the conserved F or W. A D gene is named only where the DNA matches it firmly. Rows give clone size only sometimes, using once, few, many, or a class for an expanded clone.

j_gene: TRBJ2-3; abundance: NA; d_gene: NA; len: 16; v_gene: TRBV7-2; CDR3aa: CASSPKGGGLGDTQYF; CDR3nt: TGTGCCAGCAGCCCGAAAGGGGGGGGGCTTGGAGATACGCAGTATTTT
j_gene: TRBJ2-3; abundance: NA; d_gene: TRBD2; len: 15; v_gene: TRBV19; CDR3aa: CASSGLAGGLDTQYF; CDR3nt: TGTGCCAGTAGCGGACTAGCGGGGGGGCTAGATACGCAGTATTTT
j_gene: TRBJ1-5; abundance: NA; d_gene: TRBD1; len: 17; v_gene: TRBV12-5; CDR3aa: CARDYPGQGFCNQPQHF; CDR3nt: TGTGCTAGGGACTACCCAGGACAGGGGTTTTGCAATCAGCCCCAGCATTTT
j_gene: TRBJ1-6; abundance: NA; d_gene: NA; len: 16; v_gene: TRBV7-8; CDR3aa: CASSLRTRVSDSPLHF; CDR3nt: TGTGCCAGCAGCTTGAGAACCAGGGTCTCGGATTCACCCCTCCACTTT
j_gene: TRBJ1-5; abundance: NA; d_gene: NA; len: 20; v_gene: TRBV15; CDR3aa: CATQRQGSPGDLYSNQPQHF; CDR3nt: TGTGCCACCCAGCGCCAAGGAAGTCCAGGGGACCTCTATAGCAATCAGCCCCAGCATTTT
j_gene: TRBJ2-7; abundance: once; d_gene: NA; len: 15; v_gene: TRBV5-1; CDR3aa: CASSTGTASSYEQYF; CDR3nt: TGCGCCAGCAGCACCGGGACTGCAAGCTCCTACGAGCAGTACTTC
j_gene: TRBJ1-2; abundance: NA; d_gene: NA; len: 14; v_gene: TRBV5-1; CDR3aa: CASSLGAAARGYTF; CDR3nt: TGCGCCAGCAGCTTGGGTGCAGCCGCGAGGGGCTACACCTTC
j_gene: TRBJ2-1; abundance: once; d_gene: NA; len: 12; v_gene: TRBV29-1; CDR3aa: CSVGTARNEQFF; CDR3nt: TGCAGCGTTGGTACAGCTCGGAATGAGCAGTTCTTC
j_gene: TRBJ2-2; abundance: NA; d_gene: NA; len: 14; v_gene: TRBV3-1/TRBV3-2; CDR3aa: CASSQDQVGGELFF; CDR3nt: TGTGCCAGCAGCCAAGACCAGGTTGGCGGGGAGCTGTTTTTT
j_gene: TRBJ2-3; abundance: NA; d_gene: TRBD2; len: 16; v_gene: TRBV5-1; CDR3aa: CASSVDSGGAGDTQYF; CDR3nt: TGCGCCAGCAGCGTAGATAGCGGGGGGGCCGGAGATACGCAGTATTTT
j_gene: TRBJ2-1; abundance: once; d_gene: TRBD2; len: 18; v_gene: TRBV2; CDR3aa: CASNLGHIAGVGDNEQFF; CDR3nt: TGTGCCAGCAACCTAGGCCACATAGCGGGGGTTGGGGACAATGAGCAGTTCTTC
j_gene: TRBJ2-2; abundance: NA; d_gene: TRBD1; len: 16; v_gene: TRBV6-1; CDR3aa: CASSVRTGTNTGELFF; CDR3nt: TGTGCCAGCAGTGTTCGGACAGGGACGAACACCGGGGAGCTGTTTTTT
j_gene: TRBJ1-5; abundance: few; d_gene: TRBD1; len: 15; v_gene: TRBV9; CDR3aa: CASSVWDRANQPQHF; CDR3nt: TGTGCCAGCAGCGTATGGGACAGGGCCAATCAGCCCCAGCATTTT
j_gene: TRBJ1-2; abundance: NA; d_gene: TRBD1; len: 14; v_gene: TRBV5-1; CDR3aa: CASSPGTGSLGYTF; CDR3nt: TGCGCCAGCAGCCCCGGGACAGGGAGTCTTGGCTACACCTTC